This T cell receptor beta chain is drawn from a study of circulating and synovial CD4+ cells in juvenile arthritis. The study's findings and limits: These blood cells shared more CDR3 sequences with synovium than bulk blood. CPL and bulk CD4 samples differed at least tenfold in T cell genomes. Vbeta family usage analysis did not detect the pathogenic-like versus bulk difference.

Sequenced samples came from active juvenile idiopathic arthritis patients. Germline-derived CDR1 and CDR2 are SGHTA and FQGNSA. The CDR3 spans 14 residues. Trimming removed 1 base from V and 5 bases from J; junction bases left unmatched: 3. On this clone: The target antigen is unknown.

Sequenced by immunoSEQ multiplex PCR; TCRdb stores in-frame clones only, minus some. The sample shows about 3,600 clones, under 90% of them seen only once. The source of this sequence is a human donor with juvenile idiopathic arthritis. The sequenced sample consisted of CD4+ T cells from synovial fluid. V and J are TRBV7-2 and TRBJ2-3; 7 positions match TRBD2. The CDR3 nucleotides are TGTGCCAGCAGCTTAGGTGGGGGGGAAGATACGCAGTATTTT. It yields the protein CASSLGGGEDTQYF.